This TCR beta chain was identified in a study of T cells in localized non-small cell lung cancer. In the case of this clone: Its antigen is unknown.

Germline V gene sequence: CDR1 KGHSH, CDR2 LQKENI. V gave up 3 bases and J gave up 0 bases, with 14 bases separating them. The length of the CDR3 is 16 residues. General study points: Appearances in adjacent lung were noted for a median roughly 50 of the top 100 tumor clones. In uninvolved adjacent lung, T cell clonality reached its highest value, exceeding tumor. Sequencing was limited to one tumor region, leaving the possibility of heterogeneity open. Longer survival (overall) was linked to higher T cell density in blood.

Clones were sequenced by immunoSEQ multiplex PCR, and TCRdb holds only the in-frame ones, with some missing. The sample holds some 8,200 clones; 45% to 65% are singletons and the top ten take less than 9%. The chain has TRBV18 and TRBJ1-1; D call uncertain. The sample consisted of lymph node tissue, taken before any cancer treatment. This sequence originates from a male donor aged 60 or older with stage I squamous cell lung carcinoma. CDR3 residues: CASSPLRTDMNTEAFF. CDR3 nucleotide sequence: TGTGCCAGCTCACCTTTAAGGACGGATATGAACACTGAAGCTTTCTTT.